This is a list of T cell receptor beta chains from one sample in a study of blood T cell repertoires in COVID-19. Some clones are missing from TCRdb's copy, which holds only in-frame ones; the method was immunoSEQ multiplex PCR. The sample yields 150,000 or so clones, more than 75% seen once. Input material: peripheral blood. Every receptor here comes from a woman in her sixties or seventies with COVID-19, enrolled during active disease. The CDR3 runs from the conserved cysteine through the conserved F or W. Clone size is given for some rows only: seen once, a few or many times, or a class if the clone is expanded.

v_call	clone_size	j_call	cdr3_aa
TRBV15	-	TRBJ1-2	CATSREEGDGYTF
TRBV9	-	TRBJ2-7	CASSAEPLADEQYF
TRBV5-1	-	TRBJ2-3	CASRRELAGISDTQYF
TRBV3-1/TRBV3-2	-	TRBJ1-2	CASRQGQGASYGYTF
TRBV20-1	-	TRBJ1-1	CSASSGQGWTEAFF
TRBV9	-	TRBJ1-5	CASSVSPSSNQPQHF
TRBV27	-	TRBJ2-3	CASSPQGMGGTDTQYF
TRBV5-1	-	TRBJ1-1	CASSYKTGFDMNTEAFF
TRBV12-3/TRBV12-4	-	TRBJ2-1	CASSLWGGQFF
TRBV7-9	-	TRBJ2-5	CASPGPGRETQYF
TRBV3-1/TRBV3-2	-	TRBJ2-2	CASSQDPQGLWELFF
TRBV6-5	-	TRBJ2-5	CASSRERRAETQYF
TRBV7-9	-	TRBJ2-6	CASSLMLAGGHGANVLTF
TRBV5-6	-	TRBJ1-2	CASSLRANYGYTF
TRBV7-8	once	TRBJ1-5	CASSARDSHSNQPQHF
TRBV4-1	-	TRBJ1-3	CASSSPGSGNTIYF
TRBV3-1/TRBV3-2	-	TRBJ1-1	CASSPGTVYAGVNTEAFF